A single sample is the source of the 26 T cell receptor beta chains below, sequenced in a study of blood T cell repertoires in COVID-19. TCRdb's table, derived via immunoSEQ multiplex PCR, lists solely in-frame clones and lacks some. The repertoire holds roughly 90,000 clones, with around four fifths as singletons. Material for sequencing was peripheral blood. All receptors come from a man aged 45-60 years with acute or convalescent COVID-19.

This chain connects TRBV20-1 to TRBJ1-1; D is uncertain. This CDR3 comprises 14 residues. With 3 bases removed from V and 2 bases from J, the gap between germline ends came to 13 bases. In germline, CDR1 is DFQATT, CDR2 SNEGSKA (reference sequence). CDR3 protein: CSASRNTANTEAFF. The CDR3, as DNA: TGCAGTGCTAGTCGAAATACAGCTAACACTGAAGCTTTCTTT.

The CDR3 region is CASSLALTGGSYEQYF. The CDR3 DNA is TGTGCCAGCAGCTTAGCGCTGACAGGGGGTTCCTACGAGCAGTACTTC. The gene calls are TRBV7-9 and TRBJ2-7, with 9 bases fitting TRBD1. V lost 0 bases to trimming and J lost 1 base; unmatched junction nucleotides: 4. CDR3 length: 16 amino acids. Per germline, CDR1 SEHNR and CDR2 FQNEAQ (reference sequence).

The rearrangement uses TRBV7-9 and TRBJ2-1; 7 bases map to TRBD2. Trimming removed 2 bases from V and 3 bases from J; junction bases left unmatched: 7. Looked up from germline, CDR1 is SEHNR and CDR2 is FQNEAQ (reference sequence). CDR3 length: 16 amino acids. The CDR3 sequence: CASSLMTSRDYNEQFF. CDR3 DNA: TGTGCCAGCAGCTTAATGACTAGCCGAGACTACAATGAGCAGTTCTTC.

The rearrangement uses TRBV6-6 and TRBJ1-1; a possible D gene is TRBD1 (6 bases). The CDR3 extends over 16 amino acids. CDR1 and CDR2 from the germline V gene are MNHNY and SVGAGI (reference sequence). V was trimmed by 5 bases and J by 5 bases, leaving 21 bases between them. Here the CDR3 DNA reads TGTGCCAGCAGTATCCGAGGTTCAGGGGAAGTGACTGAAGCTTTCTTT. This encodes CASSIRGSGEVTEAFF.

This chain joins TRBV7-2 and TRBJ1-1, with TRBD1 as a possible D gene (6 bases). V was pared by 4 bases and J by 1 base, with 22 bases between. Germline lookup yields CDR1 SGHTA and CDR2 FQGNSA. This CDR3 has 18 residues. CDR3 residues: CASSSVVVGDRKNTEAFF. CDR3 sequence (DNA): TGTGCCAGCAGCTCAGTCGTCGTCGGAGACAGGAAGAACACTGAAGCTTTCTTT.

This chain links TRBV7-2 with TRBJ2-7; D is perhaps TRBD2 (6 bases). CDR3 length: 15 residues. Between the trimmed V and J ends, which lost 2 bases and 4 bases, there was a span of 15 bases. Germline V gives CDR1 SGHTA, CDR2 FQGNSA. The CDR3 loop is CASSLQGSGPYEQYF. For the CDR3, the DNA is TGTGCCAGCAGCTTACAGGGTAGCGGTCCGTACGAGCAGTACTTC.

The chain carries TRBV2 and TRBJ2-3, with TRBD1 as a possible D gene (6 bases). The CDR3 extends over 16 amino acids. Trimming pared 4 bases from V and 3 bases from J, leaving 17 bases between. Germline V gene sequence: CDR1 SNHLY, CDR2 FYNNEI. This chain's CDR3 is CASSVQQGIGTDTQYF. The CDR3 nucleotides are TGTGCCAGCAGTGTTCAACAGGGAATCGGGACAGATACGCAGTATTTT.

V and J are TRBV12-3 or TRBV12-4 and TRBJ2-7; D call uncertain. The CDR3 is 12 residues long. Trimming left V 3 bases short and J 3 bases short, with 6 bases between. The CDR3: CASSFTGYEQYF. The CDR3 nucleotides read TGTGCCAGCAGTTTTACGGGCTACGAGCAGTACTTC.

V usage is TRBV10-3 and J usage is TRBJ1-5; D gene uncertain. Per the germline V gene, CDR1 is ENHRY and CDR2 is SYGVKD. This CDR3 comprises 12 residues. Trimming removed 2 bases from V and 4 bases from J, with 3 bases in between. CDR3 in DNA: TGTGCCATCAGTGAGACTAATCAGCCCCAGCATTTT. This codes for CAISETNQPQHF.

The CDR3 spells CASSLSIGRLAGAGGTGELFF. In nucleotides, the CDR3 is TGTGCCAGCAGTTTATCGATAGGGCGACTAGCGGGGGCGGGGGGCACCGGGGAGCTGTTTTTT. V gene TRBV27 combines with J gene TRBJ2-2; 12 positions match TRBD2. The CDR3 spans 21 residues. V trimming: 0 bases; J trimming: 4 bases; junction bases outside the gene matches: 15. Germline CDR1 is MNHEY and CDR2 is SMNVEV (reference sequence).

The genes are TRBV6-2 or TRBV6-3 and TRBJ2-3; 13 nucleotides line up with TRBD2. The CDR3 contains 15 residues. Germline V gene data show CDR1 as MNHEY and CDR2 as SVGEGT. V dropped 6 bases and J dropped 6; count of bases not matched to a gene: 6. The CDR3 nucleotides are TGTGCCAGCAGCTTCGGGACTAGCGGGGCCGATACGCAGTATTTT. Protein sequence: CASSFGTSGADTQYF.

This chain uses TRBV4-3 with TRBJ1-6, with D tentatively TRBD1 (5 bases). V was cut by 1 base and J by 10 bases, with 11 bases left in between. There are 14 residues in the CDR3. Germline CDR1 reads LGHNA; CDR2 reads YSLEER. CDR3 DNA sequence: TGCGCCAGCAGCCAAGCAGGGTATGACTCACCCCTCCACTTT. Its translation: CASSQAGYDSPLHF.

The chain has TRBV30 and TRBJ1-1; D gene ambiguous. The CDR3 sequence is 13 residues long. Germline loops: CDR1 GTSNPN, CDR2 SVGIG (reference sequence). The V and J ends lost 0 bases and 4 bases respectively, with 9 bases between them. CDR3 DNA sequence: TGTGCCTGGAGTGTAGATCGGGGCACTGAAGCTTTCTTT. Translating it yields CAWSVDRGTEAFF.

This rearrangement joins TRBV18 to TRBJ2-7; 9 bases line up with TRBD1. The V gene's germline CDR1 is KGHSH and CDR2 LQKENI. V trimming: 4 bases; J trimming: 1 base; junction bases outside the gene matches: 5. This CDR3 is built from 15 residues. DNA for the CDR3: TGTGCCAGCTCACAGCGCGGACAGGGGTCCTACGAGCAGTACTTC. It encodes CASSQRGQGSYEQYF.

The chain couples TRBV6-5 to TRBJ1-4; 7 nucleotides match TRBD1. The length of the CDR3 is 15 residues. In germline, CDR1 is MNHEY, CDR2 SVGAGI. With 5 bases clipped from V and 5 bases from J, the junction kept 8 bases outside the gene matches. CDR3 in DNA: TGTGCCAGCAGTCTATACAGGGGTGGGAATGAAAAACTGTTTTTT. This sequence encodes CASSLYRGGNEKLFF.

This clone was detected once. The CDR3 protein is CASSEVGQRSSYNSPLHF. The CDR3 coding sequence is TGTGCCAGCAGTGAAGTGGGACAGCGGAGCTCCTATAATTCACCCCTCCACTTT. The rearrangement uses TRBV6-1 and TRBJ1-6, with 7 bases lining up with TRBD1. V was pared by 1 base and J by 0 bases, with 6 bases of the junction left unmatched. The CDR3 has 18 amino acids. Germline V gene data show CDR1 as MNHNS and CDR2 as SASEGT.

This chain joins TRBV2 and TRBJ2-5, with D maybe TRBD1 (5 bases). V shed 6 bases and J shed 7 bases, with 9 bases lying between them. From germline, CDR1 is SNHLY and CDR2 FYNNEI. This CDR3 is built from 11 residues. CDR3: CASRIQGTQYF. The CDR3 bases are TGTGCCAGCAGGATTCAGGGGACCCAGTACTTC.

This chain uses TRBV6-5 with TRBJ2-3; TRBD2 agrees at 10 bases. Per germline, CDR1 MNHEY and CDR2 SVGAGI. The CDR3 runs 15 residues. V shed 2 bases and J 3 bases; nucleotides not matched to a gene: 2. The CDR3 nucleotides read TGTGCCAGCAGTTACAGCGGGAGGGTTACAGATACGCAGTATTTT. Its protein is CASSYSGRVTDTQYF.

The rearrangement joins TRBV10-2 to TRBJ1-4; D not resolved. This CDR3 is 14 amino acids long. Germline CDR1 and CDR2: WSHSY and SAAADI. V was trimmed by 4 bases and J by 5 bases, leaving 11 bases between them. CDR3 nucleotides: TGCGCCAGCAGTGCCGAGGGTTCAAATGAAAAACTGTTTTTT. It yields the protein CASSAEGSNEKLFF.

This sequence joins TRBV18 and TRBJ1-6, with 9 bases identical to TRBD1. V trimming: 4 bases; J trimming: 9 bases; junction bases outside the gene matches: 10. Per the germline V gene, CDR1 is KGHSH and CDR2 is LQKENI. The CDR3 spans 16 residues. The CDR3 reads CASSRASGTGSSPLHF. In nucleotides, the CDR3 is TGTGCCAGCTCACGTGCGTCCGGGACAGGGTCTTCACCCCTCCACTTT.

This clone was seen only a few times. V and J are TRBV6-2 or TRBV6-3 and TRBJ2-7; weak D call: TRBD1 (5 bases). The V end lost 4 bases, the J end lost 4 bases, and 14 bases lay between the germline ends. This CDR3 spans 14 amino acids. Germline V CDR1 and CDR2: MNHEY, SVGEGT. Here the CDR3 reads CASSSTARAYEQYF. In DNA form, the CDR3 reads TGTGCCAGCAGTTCCACGGCCAGGGCATACGAGCAGTACTTC.

This chain's CDR3 is CASSPLGLAGEETQYF. For the CDR3, the DNA is TGTGCCAGCAGTCCACTAGGACTAGCGGGAGAAGAGACCCAGTACTTC. The J gene is TRBJ2-5, the V gene TRBV6-2 or TRBV6-3; 13 bases line up with TRBD2. Trimming at V came to 5 bases and at J to 3 bases, leaving 6 bases not matched to a gene. The CDR3 is 16 amino acids. Germline assignment: CDR1 MNHEY and CDR2 SVGEGT.

This chain joins TRBV7-2 and TRBJ2-1; D might be TRBD2 (5 bases). The CDR3 contains 17 residues. V shed 1 base and J shed 4 bases, with 17 bases lying between them. Germline lookup yields CDR1 SGHTA and CDR2 FQGNSA. This CDR3 reads CASSLGKGARRYNEQFF. The CDR3 DNA sequence: TGTGCCAGCAGCTTAGGGAAGGGAGCGCGGAGGTACAATGAGCAGTTCTTC.

V usage is TRBV5-1 and J usage is TRBJ2-3; 10 nucleotides line up with TRBD2. The CDR3 loop spans 19 amino acids. The V gene end was trimmed by 0 bases and the J gene end by 0 bases; junction bases not matched to a gene: 10. CDR1 is SGHRS and CDR2 is YFSETQ in the germline V gene. CDR3 sequence (DNA): TGCGCCAGCAGCTTGGGGGGGACTAGCGCAGTGTCTAGCACAGATACGCAGTATTTT. The encoded protein is CASSLGGTSAVSSTDTQYF.

The V gene is TRBV28, the J gene TRBJ2-5; 7 positions match TRBD1. CDR3 length equals 14 residues. The ends lost 7 bases at V and 1 base at J; junction bases unmatched: 6. Germline V gives CDR1 MDHEN, CDR2 SYDVKM. This chain's CDR3 is CASTPGTAQETQYF. For the CDR3, the DNA is TGTGCCAGCACCCCCGGGACAGCCCAAGAGACCCAGTACTTC.

V gene TRBV20-1 combines with J gene TRBJ2-7, with 7 nucleotides matching TRBD1. Germline assignment: CDR1 DFQATT and CDR2 SNEGSKA (reference sequence). Unmatched junction bases numbered 12, after V lost 3 bases and J lost 4 bases. The CDR3 extends over 15 amino acids. CDR3 loop: CSASDAGTVTYEQYF. DNA of the CDR3: TGCAGTGCTAGTGACGCCGGGACAGTGACATACGAGCAGTACTTC.